The clone carrying this T cell receptor (beta chain) was seen a few times. The antigen is not known. TCR beta CDR3 sequences were amplified from RNA transcripts. HTBI primers were used for first-round RT-PCR of the TCR CDR3. TCRdb used MiXCR to reprocess the multiplex PCR reads, holding one entry per CDR3 protein. The sample has 490,000 or so distinct CDR3 sequences, roughly 21% seen once; the top ten hold 40% to 50%. Patients showing uncontrolled infection, other autoimmune disease, pregnancy or lactation were ineligible. PBMCs were derived from around 10 ml fresh peripheral blood. This record comes from a study of T cells in Graves' hyperthyroidism and ophthalmopathy. Points from the study as a whole: Blood also showed most of the thyroid clonotypes that were expanded above 0.001. For ophthalmopathy, model prediction preceded onset by a median roughly 5.9 months.

Sequencing used blood. The receptor was derived from a man aged 40-49 years with Graves' ophthalmopathy.

The CDR3, as DNA: TGTGCCAGCAGCTTGGGGAGAAAAGCCAAAAACATTCAGTACTTC. Protein sequence: CASSLGRKAKNIQYF. V is TRBV5-6 and J is TRBJ2-4; D is unclear. The germline V gene has CDR1 SGHDT and CDR2 YYEEEE. This CDR3 has 15 amino acids. V was pared by 0 bases and J by 0 bases, with 7 bases between.